These T cell receptor beta chains were read from a single sample in a study of cytomegalovirus exposure and HLA in healthy donors. Clones were sequenced by immunoSEQ multiplex PCR, and TCRdb holds only the in-frame ones, with some missing. In the table there are under 150,000 clones, around 85% of which are singletons. The material sequenced was PBMCs. These receptor sequences come from a man aged 18-30 years in good health and CMV-seronegative. Both conserved end residues are part of each CDR3. The D gene is left open where the match is weak. For some rows the clone size is stated as once, few or many, or as a class when expanded; others skip it.

DNA	CDR3	D	length	V	size	J
TGTGCCAGCAGCTTACAGGGTAATGGCTACACCTTC	CASSLQGNGYTF	NA	12	TRBV7-2	once	TRBJ1-2
TGTGCCAGCAGTTTCTCGGGACTAGCGGGAGAGGATGAGCAGTTCTTC	CASSFSGLAGEDEQFF	TRBD2	16	TRBV27	NA	TRBJ2-1
TGTGCCAGCAGTCCCCTATTAATTAGACTAGCGGGAAACTCCTACGAGCAGTACTTC	CASSPLLIRLAGNSYEQYF	TRBD2	19	TRBV28	NA	TRBJ2-7
TGTGCCAGCAGCCCTAGACTAGCGGGGGGGCCGGGCGAGCAGTACTTC	CASSPRLAGGPGEQYF	TRBD2	16	TRBV5-4	once	TRBJ2-7
TGCGCCAGCAGCCAAGGACCCAGGGGCTCTGGAAACACCATATATTTT	CASSQGPRGSGNTIYF	NA	16	TRBV4-1	NA	TRBJ1-3
TGTGCCAGCACTACAACAGGGGGCCTGTATGACGAGCAGTACTTC	CASTTTGGLYDEQYF	TRBD1	15	TRBV6-5	NA	TRBJ2-7
TGTGCCAGTTGGACAGGGGGTGGAAACACCATATATTTT	CASWTGGGNTIYF	TRBD1	13	TRBV6-1	NA	TRBJ1-3
TGTGCCAGCTCACCCAGTTTGTACTATGGCTACACCTTC	CASSPSLYYGYTF	NA	13	TRBV18	NA	TRBJ1-2
TGTGCCAGCAGCCACCCACATCAGAACACTGAAGCTTTCTTT	CASSHPHQNTEAFF	NA	14	TRBV2	NA	TRBJ1-1
TGTGCCAGCAGCGCCCGGGGGGCGGGATACGGCACCGGGGAGCTGTTTTTT	CASSARGAGYGTGELFF	NA	17	TRBV9	NA	TRBJ2-2
TGTGCCAGCAGTTCGGGACTAGCGGGTGCAGCCTACGAGCAGTACTTC	CASSSGLAGAAYEQYF	TRBD2	16	TRBV27	NA	TRBJ2-7
TGTGCCAGCAGTTTAGGGACAGGGGGCAAGGAGACCCAGTACTTC	CASSLGTGGKETQYF	TRBD1	15	TRBV28	NA	TRBJ2-5
TGTGCCAGCAGCGATCGGACTAGCAACAATGAGCAGTTCTTC	CASSDRTSNNEQFF	TRBD2	14	TRBV9	once	TRBJ2-1
TGCAGCGTTGGGCAGGAGACCCAGTACTTC	CSVGQETQYF	NA	10	TRBV29-1	NA	TRBJ2-5
TGCGCCAGCTGGGACAGGGCCCCAGAGACCCAGTACTTC	CASWDRAPETQYF	TRBD1	13	TRBV5-1	few	TRBJ2-5
TGTGCCAGCAGCCCAGATGGGGCTCACTCCTACAATGAGCAGTTCTTC	CASSPDGAHSYNEQFF	NA	16	TRBV11-1	NA	TRBJ2-1
TGTGCCAGCAGCTCCACAGGGCACCGGTATGGCTACACCTTC	CASSSTGHRYGYTF	NA	14	TRBV5-8	NA	TRBJ1-2
TGCGCCAGCAGCTTGGTAGCGGCTACCTCCTACAATGAGCAGTTCTTC	CASSLVAATSYNEQFF	NA	16	TRBV5-1	NA	TRBJ2-1
TGTGCCAGCAGCCTCACGCGGGACGCCCAAGCTTTCTTT	CASSLTRDAQAFF	NA	13	TRBV7-8	NA	TRBJ1-1
TGTGCCAGCAGTTTAGCGGCAACCGCCGGGGAGCTGTTTTTT	CASSLAATAGELFF	NA	14	TRBV27	NA	TRBJ2-2
TGTGCCAGCAGTTTACTCGGTACTCCTAGCACAGATACGCAGTATTTT	CASSLLGTPSTDTQYF	NA	16	TRBV27	NA	TRBJ2-3
TGTGCTAGTGGTTCCCGCCTGGGACTTACATCTGGAAACACCATATATTTT	CASGSRLGLTSGNTIYF	NA	17	TRBV12-5	NA	TRBJ1-3
TGTGCCAGCTCGTCGGATGACTCTGAAAAACTGTTTTTT	CASSSDDSEKLFF	NA	13	TRBV18	NA	TRBJ1-4
TGTGCCAGCTTGCAGGAGGCTGGGACTGAAGCTTTCTTT	CASLQEAGTEAFF	NA	13	TRBV7-9	NA	TRBJ1-1
TGTGCCAGTAGTATAGTCGGAGGGGGCGCGGGAACTGAAGCTTTCTTT	CASSIVGGGAGTEAFF	TRBD1	16	TRBV19	NA	TRBJ1-1
TGTGCCAGCAGTTACACCAGGGTGTCCGGGGAGCTGTTTTTT	CASSYTRVSGELFF	NA	14	TRBV6-5	few	TRBJ2-2
TGTGCCAGCAGTTTATTTACTAGCGGGCGGGACACCGGGGAGCTGTTTTTT	CASSLFTSGRDTGELFF	TRBD2	17	TRBV28	NA	TRBJ2-2
TGTGCCAGCAGCGCACCGGGACTCGAAACCAATACGCAGTATTTT	CASSAPGLETNTQYF	NA	15	TRBV7-9	once	TRBJ2-3
TGTGCCAGCACTGGGCAAATGGAGCAGTACTTC	CASTGQMEQYF	NA	11	TRBV7-9	few	TRBJ2-7
TGTGCCAGCAGCTTAGGACTAGCTCATAGCCCAGATACGCAGTATTTT	CASSLGLAHSPDTQYF	TRBD2	16	TRBV7-9	NA	TRBJ2-3
TGTGCCAGCAGTTTAGGGTCTTTGGCGGGAGGTCCCGGGGAGCTGTTTTTT	CASSLGSLAGGPGELFF	TRBD2	17	TRBV27	NA	TRBJ2-2
TGTGCCAGCTCACCACGTCCAGGTTCCCAAGAGACCCAGTACTTC	CASSPRPGSQETQYF	NA	15	TRBV18	NA	TRBJ2-5
TGTGCCAGCAGCCACGGGACACCTCTAACTGAAGCTTTCTTT	CASSHGTPLTEAFF	NA	14	TRBV4-2	once	TRBJ1-1
TGTGCCAGCACTAGCGGGAGCTTCCTCTACGAGCAGTACTTC	CASTSGSFLYEQYF	TRBD2	14	TRBV6-1	NA	TRBJ2-7
TGTGCCAGCAGCGTTACAGGTTCCTCGAACACTGAAGCTTTCTTT	CASSVTGSSNTEAFF	NA	15	TRBV9	NA	TRBJ1-1
TGTGCCAGCAGAGCGGACAGCCCCGGTGGTGGGCAGTTCTTC	CASRADSPGGGQFF	NA	14	TRBV27	NA	TRBJ2-1
TGTGCCAGTACCCGAGGTGGCAGGGTGGGGCAAGAGACCCAGTACTTC	CASTRGGRVGQETQYF	NA	16	TRBV19	NA	TRBJ2-5
TGTGCCAGTAGTATAGTTGGAGGGGGGGCCCAGCATTTT	CASSIVGGGAQHF	NA	13	TRBV19	NA	TRBJ1-5
TGTGCCAGCAGCTTGGGCGAAGGGGTTCATGAAAAACTGTTTTTT	CASSLGEGVHEKLFF	NA	15	TRBV5-6	NA	TRBJ1-4
TGTGCCACCACACTGGGCTCCCAAGAGACCCAGTACTTC	CATTLGSQETQYF	NA	13	TRBV18	NA	TRBJ2-5
TGTGCCAGCTCACCATGGGCCGGGACAGGGGTTAACAATGAGCAGTTCTTC	CASSPWAGTGVNNEQFF	TRBD1	17	TRBV18	once	TRBJ2-1
TGTGCCAGCAACCGGGTAGATACTGAAGCTTTCTTT	CASNRVDTEAFF	NA	12	TRBV7-9	NA	TRBJ1-1
TGTGCCAGCAGTGAATTGAGGGAAGAGACCCAGTACTTC	CASSELREETQYF	NA	13	TRBV27	NA	TRBJ2-5
TGTGCCTGGAGTAGCGGAGCAGATACGCAGTATTTT	CAWSSGADTQYF	NA	12	TRBV30	NA	TRBJ2-3
TGTGCCAGCAGCTTATATCTGACAGGGGGGGAATACGAGCAGTACTTC	CASSLYLTGGEYEQYF	TRBD1	16	TRBV7-6	NA	TRBJ2-7
TGTGCCAGCAGTGAACTAGTTGGTAACCAAGAGACCCAGTACTTC	CASSELVGNQETQYF	NA	15	TRBV6-1	NA	TRBJ2-5
TGTGCCAGCAGGCGGGAGGAGACCCAGTACTTC	CASRREETQYF	TRBD2	11	TRBV2	NA	TRBJ2-5
TGTGCCAGCAGTTCTAATGGGGACAGGGGAGAGACCCAGTACTTC	CASSSNGDRGETQYF	TRBD1	15	TRBV6-1	NA	TRBJ2-5
TGTGCCATCAGTGAAGGTGACGAGGCGCAGTATTTT	CAISEGDEAQYF	NA	12	TRBV10-3	NA	TRBJ2-3
TGTGCCAGCAGTGGTCTGACAGACGAGCAGTACTTC	CASSGLTDEQYF	NA	12	TRBV6-1	NA	TRBJ2-7
TGTGCCAGCAGCCGCATAAGCGGGGGGGCTCCTGAGCAGTTCTTC	CASSRISGGAPEQFF	TRBD2	15	TRBV7-9	once	TRBJ2-1
TGCGCCAGCAGCCAAGATCGGGACAGATTTAACTATGGCTACACCTTC	CASSQDRDRFNYGYTF	TRBD1	16	TRBV4-1	NA	TRBJ1-2
TGTGCCAGCAGTTTAACCTCCGGGACAGGGGCGGGCAATGAGCAGTTCTTC	CASSLTSGTGAGNEQFF	TRBD1	17	TRBV27	NA	TRBJ2-1
TGTGCCAGTACCCCGAGAGGGGAGGGTGGCTACACCTTC	CASTPRGEGGYTF	NA	13	TRBV19	once	TRBJ1-2
TGTGCCAGCAGTATTACCCGGACTATCTACGAGCAGTACTTC	CASSITRTIYEQYF	NA	14	TRBV2	NA	TRBJ2-7